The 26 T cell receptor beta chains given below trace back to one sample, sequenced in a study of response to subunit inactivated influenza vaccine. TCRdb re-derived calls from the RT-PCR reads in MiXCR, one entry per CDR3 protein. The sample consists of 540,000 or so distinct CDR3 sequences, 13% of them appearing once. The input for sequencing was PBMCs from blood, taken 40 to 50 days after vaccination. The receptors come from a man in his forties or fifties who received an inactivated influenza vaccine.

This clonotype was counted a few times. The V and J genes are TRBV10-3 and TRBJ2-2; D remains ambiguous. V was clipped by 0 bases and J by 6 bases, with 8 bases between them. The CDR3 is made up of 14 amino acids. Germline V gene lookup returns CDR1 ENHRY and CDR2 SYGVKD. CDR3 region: CAISESGKAGELFF. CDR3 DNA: TGTGCCATCAGTGAGTCGGGAAAGGCCGGGGAGCTGTTTTTT.

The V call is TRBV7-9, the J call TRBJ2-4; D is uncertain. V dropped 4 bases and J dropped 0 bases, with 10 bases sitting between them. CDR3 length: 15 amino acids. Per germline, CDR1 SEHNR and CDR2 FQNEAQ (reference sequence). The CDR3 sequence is CASSSSNRAKNIQYF. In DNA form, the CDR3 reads TGTGCCAGCAGCTCCTCAAACAGAGCCAAAAACATTCAGTACTTC.

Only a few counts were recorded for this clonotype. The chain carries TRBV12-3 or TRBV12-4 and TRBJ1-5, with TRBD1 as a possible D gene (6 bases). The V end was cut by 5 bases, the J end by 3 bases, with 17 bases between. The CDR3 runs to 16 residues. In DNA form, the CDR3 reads TGTGCCAGCAGTACAACCGGGACACTTGCCAATCAGCCCCAGCATTTT. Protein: CASSTTGTLANQPQHF.

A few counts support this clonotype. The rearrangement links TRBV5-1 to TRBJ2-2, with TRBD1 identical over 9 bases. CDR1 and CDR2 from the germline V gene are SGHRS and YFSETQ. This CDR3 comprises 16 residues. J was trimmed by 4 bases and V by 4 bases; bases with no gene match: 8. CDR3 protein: CASSALTGGGTGELFF. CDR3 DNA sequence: TGCGCCAGCAGCGCCCTTACAGGGGGCGGCACCGGGGAGCTGTTTTTT.

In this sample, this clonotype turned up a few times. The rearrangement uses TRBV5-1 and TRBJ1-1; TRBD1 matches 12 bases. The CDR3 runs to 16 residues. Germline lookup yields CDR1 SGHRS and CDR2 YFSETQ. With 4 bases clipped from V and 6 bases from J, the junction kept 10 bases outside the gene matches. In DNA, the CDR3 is TGCGCCAGCAGCCTGGGACAGGGGGCAAATCACGCTGAAGCTTTCTTT. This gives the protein CASSLGQGANHAEAFF.

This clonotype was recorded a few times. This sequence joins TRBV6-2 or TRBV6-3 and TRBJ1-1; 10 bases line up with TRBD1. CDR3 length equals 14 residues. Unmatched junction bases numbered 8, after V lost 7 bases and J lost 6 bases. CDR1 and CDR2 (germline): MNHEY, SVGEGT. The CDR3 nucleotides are TGTGCCAGCACCATGACAGGGGGCTCTCCTGAAGCTTTCTTT. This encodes CASTMTGGSPEAFF.

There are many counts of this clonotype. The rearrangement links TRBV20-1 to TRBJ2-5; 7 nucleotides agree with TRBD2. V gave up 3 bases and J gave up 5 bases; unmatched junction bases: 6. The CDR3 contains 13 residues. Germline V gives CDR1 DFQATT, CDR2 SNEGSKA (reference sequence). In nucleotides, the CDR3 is TGCAGTGCTAGCGGGAGGCACTGGGAGACCCAGTACTTC. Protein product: CSASGRHWETQYF.

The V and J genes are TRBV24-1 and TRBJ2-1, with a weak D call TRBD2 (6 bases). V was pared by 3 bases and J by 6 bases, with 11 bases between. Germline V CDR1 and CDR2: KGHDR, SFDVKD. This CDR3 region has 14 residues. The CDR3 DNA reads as TGTGCCACCAGTGATGTGCGGGGCAGCAATGAGCAGTTCTTC. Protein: CATSDVRGSNEQFF.

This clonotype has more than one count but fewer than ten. For the CDR3, the DNA is TGTGCCAGCAGCAGCAGGGGCGCAACTAATGAAAAACTGTTTTTT. As protein: CASSSRGATNEKLFF. V usage is TRBV6-1 and J usage is TRBJ1-4; a weak D match, TRBD1 (6 bases). Trimming cost V 6 bases and J 0 bases, with 11 bases left between them. The CDR3 runs to 15 residues. The V gene's germline CDR1 is MNHNS and CDR2 SASEGT.

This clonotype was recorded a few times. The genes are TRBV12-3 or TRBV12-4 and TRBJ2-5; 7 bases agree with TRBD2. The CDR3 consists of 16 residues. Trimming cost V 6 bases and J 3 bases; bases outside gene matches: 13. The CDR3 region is CASREASGATEETQYF. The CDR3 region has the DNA TGTGCCAGCAGAGAGGCTAGCGGCGCCACAGAAGAGACCCAGTACTTC.

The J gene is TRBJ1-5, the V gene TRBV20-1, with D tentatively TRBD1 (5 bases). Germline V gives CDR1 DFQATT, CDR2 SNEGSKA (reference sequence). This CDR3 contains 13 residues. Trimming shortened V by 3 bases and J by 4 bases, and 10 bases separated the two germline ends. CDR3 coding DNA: TGCAGTGCTAGGCGACAGAGAAATCAGCCCCAGCATTTT. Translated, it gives CSARRQRNQPQHF.

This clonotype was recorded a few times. CDR3 bases: TGTGCCAGCAGGGCGGGGACCTCGGTAGAGACCCAGTACTTC. Its translation is CASRAGTSVETQYF. The rearrangement uses TRBV7-9 and TRBJ2-5, with a weak D call TRBD2 (6 bases). CDR3 length: 14 residues. Germline assignment: CDR1 SEHNR and CDR2 FQNEAQ (reference sequence). V gave up 6 bases and J gave up 4 bases, with 15 bases separating them.

The CDR3 spells CAIRTSGRRGELFF. The CDR3 DNA reads TGTGCCATCAGGACTAGCGGGAGACGCGGGGAGCTGTTTTTT. The V and J genes are TRBV10-3 and TRBJ2-2; 12 bases map to TRBD2. V lost 6 bases and J lost 7; bases outside the gene matches: 3. This CDR3 has 14 residues. Germline-derived CDR1 and CDR2 are ENHRY and SYGVKD.

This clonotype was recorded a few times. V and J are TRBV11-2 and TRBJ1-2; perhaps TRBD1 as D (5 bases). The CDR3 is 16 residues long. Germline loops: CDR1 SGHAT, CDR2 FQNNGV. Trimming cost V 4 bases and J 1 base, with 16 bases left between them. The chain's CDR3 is CASSSSRDFRNYGYTF. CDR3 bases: TGTGCCAGCAGCTCCTCCCGGGACTTTCGTAACTATGGCTACACCTTC.

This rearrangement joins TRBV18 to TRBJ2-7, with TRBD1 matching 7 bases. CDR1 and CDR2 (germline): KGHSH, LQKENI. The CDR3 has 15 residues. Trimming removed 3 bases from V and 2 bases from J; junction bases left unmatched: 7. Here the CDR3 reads CASSPNPGTAYEQYF. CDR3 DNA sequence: TGTGCCAGCTCACCGAACCCCGGGACAGCCTACGAGCAGTACTTC.

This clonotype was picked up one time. This CDR3 reads CASRAYREEAFF. For the CDR3, the DNA is TGTGCCAGCAGGGCTTACAGGGAGGAGGCTTTCTTT. The V and J genes are TRBV2 and TRBJ1-1, with D perhaps matching TRBD1 (6 bases). Trimming removed 6 bases at V and 11 bases at J, with 16 bases between. The CDR3 extends over 12 amino acids. CDR1 is SNHLY, CDR2 FYNNEI, per germline.

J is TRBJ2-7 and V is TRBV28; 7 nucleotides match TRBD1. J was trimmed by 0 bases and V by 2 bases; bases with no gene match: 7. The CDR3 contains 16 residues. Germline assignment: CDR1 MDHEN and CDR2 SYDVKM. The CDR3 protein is CASSLIGDRASYEQYF. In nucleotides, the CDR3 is TGTGCCAGCAGTTTAATAGGGGACAGAGCCTCCTACGAGCAGTACTTC.

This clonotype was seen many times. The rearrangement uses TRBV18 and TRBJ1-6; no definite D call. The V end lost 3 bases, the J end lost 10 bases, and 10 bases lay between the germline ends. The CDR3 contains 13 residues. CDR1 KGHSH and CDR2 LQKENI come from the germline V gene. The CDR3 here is CASSPGPGSPLHF. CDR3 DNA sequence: TGTGCCAGCTCACCTGGCCCCGGATCACCCCTCCACTTT.

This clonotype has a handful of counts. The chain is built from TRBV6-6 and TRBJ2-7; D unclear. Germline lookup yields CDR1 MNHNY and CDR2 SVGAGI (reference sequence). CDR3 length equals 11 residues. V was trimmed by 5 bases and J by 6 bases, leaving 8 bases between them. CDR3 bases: TGTGCCAGCAGTCATGGGTCCGAGCAGTACTTC. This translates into CASSHGSEQYF.

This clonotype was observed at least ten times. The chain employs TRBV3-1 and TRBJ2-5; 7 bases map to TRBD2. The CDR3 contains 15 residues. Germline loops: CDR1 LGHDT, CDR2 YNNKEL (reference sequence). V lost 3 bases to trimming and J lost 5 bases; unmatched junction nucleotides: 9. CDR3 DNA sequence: TGTGCCAGCAGCCAGAGACTAGCCGGAACTGAGACCCAGTACTTC. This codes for CASSQRLAGTETQYF.

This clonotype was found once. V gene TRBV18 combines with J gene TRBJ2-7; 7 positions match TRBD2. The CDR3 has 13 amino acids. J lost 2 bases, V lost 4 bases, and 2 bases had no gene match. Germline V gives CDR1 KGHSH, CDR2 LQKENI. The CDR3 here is CASSRREAYEQYF. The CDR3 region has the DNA TGTGCCAGCTCACGACGGGAGGCCTACGAGCAGTACTTC. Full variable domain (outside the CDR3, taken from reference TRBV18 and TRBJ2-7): NAGVMQNPRHLVRRRGQEARLRCSPMKGHSHVYWYRQLPEEGLKFMVYLQKENIIDESGMPKERFSAEFPKEGPSILRIQQVVRGDSAAYFCASSRREAYEQYFGPGTRLTVT.

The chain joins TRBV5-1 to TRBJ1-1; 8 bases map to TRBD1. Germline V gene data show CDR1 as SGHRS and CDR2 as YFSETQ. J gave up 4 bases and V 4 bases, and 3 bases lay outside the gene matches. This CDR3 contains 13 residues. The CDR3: CASSTDRATEAFF. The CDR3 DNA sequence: TGCGCCAGCAGCACGGACAGGGCCACTGAAGCTTTCTTT.

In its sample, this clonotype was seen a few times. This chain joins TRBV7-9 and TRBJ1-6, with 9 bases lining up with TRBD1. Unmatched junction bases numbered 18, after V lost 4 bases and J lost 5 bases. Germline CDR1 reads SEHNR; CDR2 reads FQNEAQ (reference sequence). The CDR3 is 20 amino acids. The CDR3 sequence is CASSSSRRGQGIFDNSPLHF. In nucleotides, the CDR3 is TGTGCCAGCAGCTCTTCCCGACGGGGACAGGGTATCTTTGATAATTCACCCCTCCACTTT.

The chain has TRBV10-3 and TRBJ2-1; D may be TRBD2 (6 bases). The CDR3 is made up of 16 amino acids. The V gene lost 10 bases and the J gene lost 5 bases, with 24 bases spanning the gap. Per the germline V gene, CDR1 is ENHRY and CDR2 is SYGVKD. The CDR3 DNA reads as TGTGCCACCACGTCTGGCGCGGGGAGAAAGGACAATGAGCAGTTCTTC. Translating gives CATTSGAGRKDNEQFF.

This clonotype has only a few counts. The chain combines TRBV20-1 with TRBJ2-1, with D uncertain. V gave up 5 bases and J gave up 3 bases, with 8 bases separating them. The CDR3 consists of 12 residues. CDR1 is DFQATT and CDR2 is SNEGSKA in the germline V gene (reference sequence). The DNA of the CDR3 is TGCAGTGCTTTCGGAGACTACAATGAGCAGTTCTTC. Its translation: CSAFGDYNEQFF.

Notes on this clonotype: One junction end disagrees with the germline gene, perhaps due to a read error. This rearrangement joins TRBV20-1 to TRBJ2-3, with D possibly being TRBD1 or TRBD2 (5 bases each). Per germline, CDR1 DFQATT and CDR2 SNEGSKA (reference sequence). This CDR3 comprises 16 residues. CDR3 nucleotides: TGCTGTGCTGAAGTAGGTGGGGGACGCGGCACAGATACGCAGTATTTT. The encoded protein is CCAEVGGGRGTDTQYF.